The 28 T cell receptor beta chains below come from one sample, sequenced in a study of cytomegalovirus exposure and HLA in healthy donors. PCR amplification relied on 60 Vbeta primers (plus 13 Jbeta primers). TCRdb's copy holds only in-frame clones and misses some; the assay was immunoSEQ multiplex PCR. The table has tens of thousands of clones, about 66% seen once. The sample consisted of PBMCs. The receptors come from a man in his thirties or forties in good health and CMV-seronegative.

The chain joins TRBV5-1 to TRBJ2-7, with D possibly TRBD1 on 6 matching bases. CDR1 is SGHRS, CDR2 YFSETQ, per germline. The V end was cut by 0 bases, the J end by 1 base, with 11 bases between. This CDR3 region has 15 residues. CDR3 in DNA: TGCGCCAGCAGCTTGGATTGGACAGCTTCCTACGAGCAGTACTTC. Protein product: CASSLDWTASYEQYF. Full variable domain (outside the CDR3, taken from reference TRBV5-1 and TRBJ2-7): KAGVTQTPRYLIKTRGQQVTLSCSPISGHRSVSWYQQTPGQGLQFLFEYFSETQRNKGNFPGRFSGRQFSNSRSEMNVSTLELGDSALYLCASSLDWTASYEQYFGPGTRLTVT.

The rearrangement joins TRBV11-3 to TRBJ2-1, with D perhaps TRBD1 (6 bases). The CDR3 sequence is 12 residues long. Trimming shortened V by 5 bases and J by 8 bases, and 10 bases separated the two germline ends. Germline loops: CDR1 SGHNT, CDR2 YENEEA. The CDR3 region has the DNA TGTGCCAGCAGCCTCAACAGGGATGAGCAGTTCTTC. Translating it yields CASSLNRDEQFF.

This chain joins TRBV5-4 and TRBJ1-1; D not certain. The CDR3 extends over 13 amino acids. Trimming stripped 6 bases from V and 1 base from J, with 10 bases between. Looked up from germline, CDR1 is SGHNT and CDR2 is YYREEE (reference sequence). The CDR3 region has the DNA TGTGCCAGCACCCCTACGGGGAACACTGAAGCTTTCTTT. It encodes CASTPTGNTEAFF.

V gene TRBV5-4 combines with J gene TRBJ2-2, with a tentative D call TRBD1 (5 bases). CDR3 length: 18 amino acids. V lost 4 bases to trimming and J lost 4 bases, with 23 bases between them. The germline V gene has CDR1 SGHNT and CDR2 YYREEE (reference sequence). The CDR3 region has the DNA TGTGCCAGCAGCCCCCCCTCGCCTCCAGGGCGTGGCACCGGGGAGCTGTTTTTT. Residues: CASSPPSPPGRGTGELFF.

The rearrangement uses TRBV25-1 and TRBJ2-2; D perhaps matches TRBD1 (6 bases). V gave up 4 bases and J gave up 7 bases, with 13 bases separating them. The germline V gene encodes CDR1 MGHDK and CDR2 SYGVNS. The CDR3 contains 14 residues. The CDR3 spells CASSGDIRGGELFF. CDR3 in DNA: TGTGCCAGCAGTGGGGACATCCGAGGCGGGGAGCTGTTTTTT.

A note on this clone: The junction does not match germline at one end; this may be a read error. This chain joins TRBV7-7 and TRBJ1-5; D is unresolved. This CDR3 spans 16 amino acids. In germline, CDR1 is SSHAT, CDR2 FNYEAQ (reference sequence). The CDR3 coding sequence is TGTGCTAGCAGCTTATACATACATTCATCCAATCAGCCCCAGCATTTT. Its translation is CASSLYIHSSNQPQHF. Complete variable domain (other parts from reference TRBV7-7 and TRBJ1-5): GAGVSQSPRYKVTKRGQDVTLRCDPISSHATLYWYQQALGQGPEFLTYFNYEAQPDKSGLPSDRFSAERPEGSISTLTIQRTEQRDSAMYRCASSLYIHSSNQPQHFGDGTRLSIL.

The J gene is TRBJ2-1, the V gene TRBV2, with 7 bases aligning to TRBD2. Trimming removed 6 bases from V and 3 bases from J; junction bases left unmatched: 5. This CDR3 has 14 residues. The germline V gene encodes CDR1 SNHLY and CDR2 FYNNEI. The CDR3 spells CASRQRGVYNEQFF. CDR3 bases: TGTGCCAGCAGGCAGCGGGGAGTCTACAATGAGCAGTTCTTC.

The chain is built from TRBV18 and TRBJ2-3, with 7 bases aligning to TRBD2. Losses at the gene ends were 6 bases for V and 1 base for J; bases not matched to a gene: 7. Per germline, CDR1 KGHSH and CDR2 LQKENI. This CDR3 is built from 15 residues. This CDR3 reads CASSSSGAGTDTQYF. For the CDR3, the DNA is TGTGCCAGCTCCTCTAGCGGTGCTGGCACAGATACGCAGTATTTT.

The CDR3 DNA is TGTGCCAGCAGTACCCAGGGGGCGGAGAACACCGGGGAGCTGTTTTTT. Translated, it gives CASSTQGAENTGELFF. The chain links TRBV6-4 to TRBJ2-2, with TRBD1 identical over 8 bases. This CDR3 is 16 amino acids long. Trimming took 5 bases from V and 1 from J; bases not matched to a gene: 6. Per germline, CDR1 MRHNA and CDR2 SNTAGT.

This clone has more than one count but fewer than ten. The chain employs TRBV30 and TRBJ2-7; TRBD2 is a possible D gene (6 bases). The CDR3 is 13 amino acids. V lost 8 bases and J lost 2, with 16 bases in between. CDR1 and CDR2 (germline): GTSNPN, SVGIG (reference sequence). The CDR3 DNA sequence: TGTGCCCGAAGGGAGGACAATACCTACGAGCAGTACTTC. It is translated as CARREDNTYEQYF.

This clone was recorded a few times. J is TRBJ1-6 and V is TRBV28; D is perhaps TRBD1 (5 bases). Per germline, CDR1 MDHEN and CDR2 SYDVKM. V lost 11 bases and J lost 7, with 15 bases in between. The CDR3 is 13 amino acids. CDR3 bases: TGTGCCGGGGCGTCTAACTTGAATTCACCCCTCCACTTT. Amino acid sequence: CAGASNLNSPLHF.

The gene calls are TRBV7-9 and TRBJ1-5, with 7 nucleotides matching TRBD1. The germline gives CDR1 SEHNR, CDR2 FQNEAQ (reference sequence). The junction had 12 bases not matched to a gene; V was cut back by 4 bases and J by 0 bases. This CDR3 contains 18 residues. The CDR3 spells CASSSGPTGEYSNQPQHF. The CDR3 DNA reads TGTGCCAGCAGCTCGGGACCCACAGGGGAATATAGCAATCAGCCCCAGCATTTT.

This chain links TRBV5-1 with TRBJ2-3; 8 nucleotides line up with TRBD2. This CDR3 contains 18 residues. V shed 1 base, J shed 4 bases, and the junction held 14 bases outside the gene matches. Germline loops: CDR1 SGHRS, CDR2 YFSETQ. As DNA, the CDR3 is TGCGCCAGCAGCTTGTACCAGTCGACGGGGGGGTTCTCAGATACGCAGTATTTT. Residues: CASSLYQSTGGFSDTQYF.

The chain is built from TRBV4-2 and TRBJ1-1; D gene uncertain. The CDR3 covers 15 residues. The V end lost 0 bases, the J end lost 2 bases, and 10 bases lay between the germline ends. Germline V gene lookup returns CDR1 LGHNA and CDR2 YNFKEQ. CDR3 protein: CASSQELSTNTEAFF. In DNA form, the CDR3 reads TGTGCCAGCAGCCAAGAATTATCAACTAACACTGAAGCTTTCTTT.

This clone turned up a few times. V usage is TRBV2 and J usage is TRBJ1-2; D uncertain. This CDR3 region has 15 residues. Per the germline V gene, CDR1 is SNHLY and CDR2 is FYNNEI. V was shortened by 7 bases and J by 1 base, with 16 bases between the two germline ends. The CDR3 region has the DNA TGTGCCAGCAAGCTAGTGAGGTTTTTTAACTATGGCTACACCTTC. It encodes CASKLVRFFNYGYTF.

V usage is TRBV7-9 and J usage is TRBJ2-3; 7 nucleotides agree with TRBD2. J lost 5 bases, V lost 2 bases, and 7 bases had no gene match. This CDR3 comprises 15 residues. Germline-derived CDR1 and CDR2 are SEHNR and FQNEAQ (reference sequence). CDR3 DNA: TGTGCCAGCAGCTTATTGGCGGGAGAGGGAGATACGCAGTATTTT. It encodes CASSLLAGEGDTQYF. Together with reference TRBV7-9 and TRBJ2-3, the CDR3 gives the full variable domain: DTGVSQNPRHKITKRGQNVTFRCDPISEHNRLYWYRQTLGQGPEFLTYFQNEAQLEKSRLLSDRFSAERPKGSFSTLEIQRTEQGDSAMYLCASSLLAGEGDTQYFGPGTRLTVL.

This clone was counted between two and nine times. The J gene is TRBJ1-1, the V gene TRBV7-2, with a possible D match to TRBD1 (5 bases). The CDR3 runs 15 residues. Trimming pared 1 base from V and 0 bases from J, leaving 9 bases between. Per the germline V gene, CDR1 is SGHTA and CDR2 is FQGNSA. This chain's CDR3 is CASSLDGALNTEAFF. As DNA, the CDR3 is TGTGCCAGCAGCTTAGATGGGGCCTTGAACACTGAAGCTTTCTTT. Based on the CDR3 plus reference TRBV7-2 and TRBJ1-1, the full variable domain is GAGVSQSPSNKVTEKGKDVELRCDPISGHTALYWYRQSLGQGLEFLIYFQGNSAPDKSGLPSDRFSAERTGGSVSTLTIQRTQQEDSAVYLCASSLDGALNTEAFFGQGTRLTVV.

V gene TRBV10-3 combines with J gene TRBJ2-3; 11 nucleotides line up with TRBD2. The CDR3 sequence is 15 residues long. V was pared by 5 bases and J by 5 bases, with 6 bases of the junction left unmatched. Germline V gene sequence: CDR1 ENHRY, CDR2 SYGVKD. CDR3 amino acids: CAISLAGGERDTQYF. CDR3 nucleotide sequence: TGTGCCATCAGTCTAGCGGGGGGTGAAAGAGATACGCAGTATTTT.

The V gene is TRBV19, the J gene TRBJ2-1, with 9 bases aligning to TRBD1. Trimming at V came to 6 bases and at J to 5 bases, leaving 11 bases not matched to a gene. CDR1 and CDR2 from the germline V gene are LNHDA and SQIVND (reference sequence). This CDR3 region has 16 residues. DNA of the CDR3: TGTGCCAGTAGCACCGTTTGGACAGGGGAGGACAATGAGCAGTTCTTC. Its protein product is CASSTVWTGEDNEQFF.

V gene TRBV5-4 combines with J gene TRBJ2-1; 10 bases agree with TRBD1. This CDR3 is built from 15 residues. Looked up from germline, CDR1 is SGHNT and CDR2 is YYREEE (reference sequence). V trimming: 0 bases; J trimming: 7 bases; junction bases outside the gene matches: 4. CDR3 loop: CASSLAWDRGNEQFF. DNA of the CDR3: TGTGCCAGCAGCTTGGCTTGGGACAGGGGTAATGAGCAGTTCTTC.

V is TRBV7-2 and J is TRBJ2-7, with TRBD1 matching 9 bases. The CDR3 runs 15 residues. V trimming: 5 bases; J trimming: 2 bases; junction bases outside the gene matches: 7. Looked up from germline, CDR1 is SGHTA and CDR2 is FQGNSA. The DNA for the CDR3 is TGTGCCAGCAGCCGACCCGGGACAGGGACCTACGAGCAGTACTTC. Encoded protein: CASSRPGTGTYEQYF. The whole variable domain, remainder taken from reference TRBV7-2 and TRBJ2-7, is GAGVSQSPSNKVTEKGKDVELRCDPISGHTALYWYRQSLGQGLEFLIYFQGNSAPDKSGLPSDRFSAERTGGSVSTLTIQRTQQEDSAVYLCASSRPGTGTYEQYFGPGTRLTVT.

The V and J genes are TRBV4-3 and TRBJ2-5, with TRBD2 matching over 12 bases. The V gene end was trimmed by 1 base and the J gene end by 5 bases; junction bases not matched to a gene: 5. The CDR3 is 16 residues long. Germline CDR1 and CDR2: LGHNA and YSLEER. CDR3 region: CASSQGTLAGGETQYF. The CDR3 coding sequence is TGCGCCAGCAGCCAAGGAACACTAGCGGGGGGTGAGACCCAGTACTTC.

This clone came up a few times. The CDR3 region has the DNA TGTGCCACAACTGGTGGAGCGGGACCCTACGAGCAGTACTTC. As protein: CATTGGAGPYEQYF. J is TRBJ2-7 and V is TRBV2; TRBD2 aligns across 7 bases. V lost 10 bases to trimming and J lost 2 bases; unmatched junction nucleotides: 11. This CDR3 has 14 amino acids. CDR1 is SNHLY and CDR2 is FYNNEI in the germline V gene.

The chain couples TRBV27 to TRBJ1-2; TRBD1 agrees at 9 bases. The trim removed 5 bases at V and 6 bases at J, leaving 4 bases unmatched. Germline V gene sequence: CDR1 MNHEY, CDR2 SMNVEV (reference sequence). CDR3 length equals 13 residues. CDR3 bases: TGTGCCAGCAGTGGCCGGGACAGGGATGGCTACACCTTC. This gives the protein CASSGRDRDGYTF.

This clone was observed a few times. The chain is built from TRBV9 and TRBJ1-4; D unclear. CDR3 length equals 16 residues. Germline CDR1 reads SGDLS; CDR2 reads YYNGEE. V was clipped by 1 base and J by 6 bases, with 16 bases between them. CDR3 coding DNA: TGTGCCAGCAGCGTACTCGGACTGGGGATTGATGAAAAACTGTTTTTT. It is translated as CASSVLGLGIDEKLFF.

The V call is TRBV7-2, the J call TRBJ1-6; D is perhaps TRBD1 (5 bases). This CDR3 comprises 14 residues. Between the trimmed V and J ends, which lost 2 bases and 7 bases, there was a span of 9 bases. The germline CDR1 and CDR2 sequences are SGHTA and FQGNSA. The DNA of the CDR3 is TGTGCCAGCAGCTTAACGGCAGGGAATTCACCCCTCCACTTT. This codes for CASSLTAGNSPLHF. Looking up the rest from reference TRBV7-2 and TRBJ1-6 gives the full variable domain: GAGVSQSPSNKVTEKGKDVELRCDPISGHTALYWYRQSLGQGLEFLIYFQGNSAPDKSGLPSDRFSAERTGGSVSTLTIQRTQQEDSAVYLCASSLTAGNSPLHFGNGTRLTVT.

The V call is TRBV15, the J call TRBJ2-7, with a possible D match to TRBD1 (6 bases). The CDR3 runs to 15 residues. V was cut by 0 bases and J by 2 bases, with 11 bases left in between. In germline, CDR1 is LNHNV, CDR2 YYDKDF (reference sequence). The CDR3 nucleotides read TGTGCCACCAGCAGAGATAGAGGGACACCCTACGAGCAGTACTTC. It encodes CATSRDRGTPYEQYF.

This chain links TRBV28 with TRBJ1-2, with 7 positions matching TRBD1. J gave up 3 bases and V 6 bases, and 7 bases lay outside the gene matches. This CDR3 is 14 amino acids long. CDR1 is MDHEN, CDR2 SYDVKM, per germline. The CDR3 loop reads CASSPPGQHYGYTF. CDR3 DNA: TGTGCCAGCAGCCCTCCGGGACAGCACTATGGCTACACCTTC.